This T cell receptor beta chain was profiled in a study of blood T cell repertoires in COVID-19. At the level of the study: Sites across the United States, Italy and Spain contributed samples from acute and convalescent COVID-19. The cDNA or gDNA used as material had been derived from T cells, B-cell-depleted T cells, or PBMCs.

Germline V gene data show CDR1 as SGHVS and CDR2 as FQNEAQ. CDR3 size: 17 residues. With 0 bases removed from V and 6 bases from J, the gap between germline ends came to 17 bases. As processed by the authors: Amplification of reference gene primers was used by the study to estimate nucleated cell counts. Sequencing used immunoSEQ multiplex PCR; TCRdb keeps in-frame clones, though not all of them. That table is the source of V, J and clone size, and D and trimming were worked out from the DNA. The data show 85,000 to 120,000 clones, approximately 91% seen once. Material for sequencing was peripheral blood. The clonotype was recovered from a man aged 18-30 years with acute or convalescent COVID-19. This chain links TRBV7-8 with TRBJ2-2, with D possibly matching TRBD1 (6 bases). DNA for the CDR3: TGTGCCAGCAGCTTAGCGACTCTCCTGGGGGCCCCCGGGGAGCTGTTTTTT. Amino acid sequence: CASSLATLLGAPGELFF. The whole variable domain, remainder taken from reference TRBV7-8 and TRBJ2-2, is GAGVSQSPRYKVAKRGQDVALRCDPISGHVSLFWYQQALGQGPEFLTYFQNEAQLDKSGLPSDRFFAERPEGSVSTLKIQRTQQEDSAVYLCASSLATLLGAPGELFFGEGSRLTVL.